The 21 T cell receptor beta chains given below trace back to one sample, sequenced in a study of blood T cell repertoires in COVID-19. TCRdb's copy holds only in-frame clones and misses some; the assay was immunoSEQ multiplex PCR. Found here are around 130,000 clones, around nine tenths of them singletons; the top ten hold less than 6.5%. The sample taken for sequencing was peripheral blood. The origin of the receptors is a human donor in a cohort sampled during active COVID-19.

The chain carries TRBV5-6 and TRBJ2-7; D is possibly TRBD2 (6 bases). The CDR3 length is 14 residues. Germline V lookup: CDR1 SGHDT, CDR2 YYEEEE. V gave up 4 bases and J gave up 3 bases, with 14 bases separating them. The CDR3 DNA is TGTGCCAGCAGCGACGGAGCGGGTTACTACGAGCAGTACTTC. Its translation: CASSDGAGYYEQYF. Full variable domain (remainder filled in from reference TRBV5-6 and TRBJ2-7): DAGVTQSPTHLIKTRGQQVTLRCSPKSGHDTVSWYQQALGQGPQFIFQYYEEEERQRGNFPDRFSGHQFPNYSSELNVNALLLGDSALYLCASSDGAGYYEQYFGPGTRLTVT.

The rearrangement joins TRBV7-2 to TRBJ2-3; D not resolved. CDR1 is SGHTA and CDR2 is FQGNSA in the germline V gene. The CDR3 is 11 residues long. Trimming took off 5 bases at V and 6 bases at J, with 6 bases between the two ends. The CDR3 DNA reads as TGTGCCAGCAGCGCAGGCGATACGCAGTATTTT. Translated, it gives CASSAGDTQYF. Complete variable domain (other parts from reference TRBV7-2 and TRBJ2-3): GAGVSQSPSNKVTEKGKDVELRCDPISGHTALYWYRQSLGQGLEFLIYFQGNSAPDKSGLPSDRFSAERTGGSVSTLTIQRTQQEDSAVYLCASSAGDTQYFGPGTRLTVL.

The J gene is TRBJ1-1, the V gene TRBV2; the D gene is possibly TRBD1 (5 bases). The CDR3 spans 12 residues. CDR1 and CDR2 from the germline V gene are SNHLY and FYNNEI. V was pared by 8 bases and J by 6 bases, with 13 bases between. The DNA of the CDR3 is TGTGCCAGCGCCCCAGGGAAGGCTGAAGCTTTCTTT. It translates to CASAPGKAEAFF.

V and J are TRBV7-2 and TRBJ1-2, with D perhaps TRBD1 (5 bases). The CDR3 has 16 amino acids. Germline assignment: CDR1 SGHTA and CDR2 FQGNSA. Trimming left V 7 bases short and J 1 base short, with 19 bases between. CDR3 sequence (DNA): TGTGCCAGCATCACGAGGAAGGGGAGGGGTAACTATGGCTACACCTTC. Translation: CASITRKGRGNYGYTF. Combining the CDR3 with reference TRBV7-2 and TRBJ1-2 gives the whole variable domain GAGVSQSPSNKVTEKGKDVELRCDPISGHTALYWYRQSLGQGLEFLIYFQGNSAPDKSGLPSDRFSAERTGGSVSTLTIQRTQQEDSAVYLCASITRKGRGNYGYTFGSGTRLTVV.

This clone is a singleton in its sample. The chain links TRBV18 to TRBJ1-5, with D tentatively TRBD1 (5 bases). Germline CDR1 and CDR2: KGHSH and LQKENI. The length of the CDR3 is 17 residues. V shed 6 bases and J shed 1 base, with 19 bases lying between them. The CDR3 DNA follows: TGTGCCAGCTCTCGCGGGGAGGGGAGAGGGAGCAATCAGCCCCAGCATTTT. Translation gives CASSRGEGRGSNQPQHF.

The chain links TRBV18 to TRBJ1-2, with D hard to call. The ends were cut back, 0 bases at V and 8 bases at J, with 16 bases in the middle. Germline V CDR1 and CDR2: KGHSH, LQKENI. CDR3 length: 15 amino acids. CDR3 in DNA: TGTGCCAGCTCACCACCGAGCGGGAGTTCTTGGGGCTACACCTTC. This encodes CASSPPSGSSWGYTF.

Only a few counts were recorded for this clone. This chain links TRBV10-2 with TRBJ1-2; unclear D gene. Germline lookup yields CDR1 WSHSY and CDR2 SAAADI. Trimming left V 3 bases short and J 0 bases short, with 11 bases between. This CDR3 spans 15 amino acids. The CDR3 DNA follows: TGCGCCAGCAGTGAAGAGGGTAAACCTAACTATGGCTACACCTTC. This gives the protein CASSEEGKPNYGYTF.

The V call is TRBV10-3, the J call TRBJ2-2; a weak D match, TRBD1 (6 bases). The CDR3 has 15 residues. V gave up 5 bases and J gave up 3 bases, with 13 bases separating them. Germline values: CDR1 ENHRY, CDR2 SYGVKD. The CDR3 loop reads CAISPTAGDTGELFF. As DNA, the CDR3 is TGTGCCATCAGTCCCACCGCAGGGGACACCGGGGAGCTGTTTTTT.

V usage is TRBV7-8 and J usage is TRBJ2-2, with TRBD1 identical over 7 bases. The trim removed 5 bases at V and 8 bases at J, leaving 11 bases unmatched. The CDR3 covers 15 residues. Germline lookup yields CDR1 SGHVS and CDR2 FQNEAQ. CDR3 amino acids: CASSPRDSRIGELFF. In DNA form, the CDR3 reads TGTGCCAGCAGCCCCCGGGACAGCCGGATAGGGGAGCTGTTTTTT.

The chain couples TRBV7-2 to TRBJ2-7; 14 bases are a match to TRBD2. The V and J ends lost 5 bases and 3 bases, in that order; junction bases with no gene match: 12. The CDR3 spans 18 residues. The germline gives CDR1 SGHTA, CDR2 FQGNSA. This chain's CDR3 is CASSLPTSGRVVNYEQYF. As DNA, the CDR3 is TGTGCCAGCAGCCTTCCGACTAGCGGGAGGGTAGTTAACTACGAGCAGTACTTC.

The rearrangement joins TRBV7-6 to TRBJ2-1; 8 bases align to TRBD2. CDR3 length: 15 residues. Germline CDR1 and CDR2: SGHVS and FNYEAQ. V lost 1 base, J lost 9 bases, and 8 bases stayed unmatched. Here the CDR3 reads CASSLEVAAGGEQFF. The CDR3 nucleotides read TGTGCCAGCAGCTTAGAGGTGGCGGCGGGAGGTGAGCAGTTCTTC. The variable domain in full, completed from reference TRBV7-6 and TRBJ2-1, reads GAGVSQSPRYKVTKRGQDVALRCDPISGHVSLYWYRQALGQGPEFLTYFNYEAQQDKSGLPNDRFSAERPEGSISTLTIQRTEQRDSAMYRCASSLEVAAGGEQFFGPGTRLTVL.

The V and J genes are TRBV13 and TRBJ2-3, with D perhaps TRBD2 (5 bases). The V end was cut by 1 base, the J end by 1 base, with 12 bases between. The CDR3 is made up of 16 amino acids. Germline V gives CDR1 PRHDT, CDR2 FYEKMQ (reference sequence). CDR3 in amino acids: CASSLAGSWGTDTQYF. The CDR3 DNA sequence: TGTGCCAGCAGCTTAGCGGGAAGTTGGGGCACAGATACGCAGTATTTT.

This sequence joins TRBV5-4 and TRBJ1-5, with TRBD1 identical over 7 bases. The CDR3 contains 16 residues. Trimming took 3 bases from V and 5 from J; bases not matched to a gene: 11. Germline values: CDR1 SGHNT, CDR2 YYREEE (reference sequence). The CDR3 loop reads CASSSRRGRQDQPQHF. CDR3 in DNA: TGTGCCAGCAGCTCCCGTAGGGGGCGTCAAGATCAGCCCCAGCATTTT.

The V and J genes are TRBV7-2 and TRBJ2-7; TRBD2 might be the D (6 bases). Germline-derived CDR1 and CDR2 are SGHTA and FQGNSA. The V end was cut by 1 base, the J end by 1 base, with 8 bases between. This CDR3 has 14 amino acids. CDR3 amino acids: CASSLGAGSYEQYF. CDR3 sequence (DNA): TGTGCCAGCAGCTTAGGGGCGGGGTCCTACGAGCAGTACTTC.

This sequence joins TRBV14 and TRBJ1-2; a possible D gene is TRBD1 (6 bases). Germline V gives CDR1 SGHDN, CDR2 FVKESK. This CDR3 is built from 16 residues. The V end lost 1 base, the J end lost 5 bases, and 17 bases lay between the germline ends. The CDR3, as DNA: TGTGCCAGCAGCCAAGGTTACAGGGTTGGAGTGTATGGCTACACCTTC. This sequence encodes CASSQGYRVGVYGYTF.

This rearrangement joins TRBV7-9 to TRBJ1-1; D might be TRBD1 (6 bases). V lost 6 bases and J 4 bases, leaving 15 bases between the germline ends. The CDR3 spans 14 residues. Germline V gene data show CDR1 as SEHNR and CDR2 as FQNEAQ (reference sequence). CDR3 amino acids: CASSSDRRGTEAFF. CDR3 nucleotide sequence: TGTGCCAGCAGTTCCGACAGGAGAGGCACTGAAGCTTTCTTT.

The gene calls are TRBV6-5 and TRBJ1-1, with 7 nucleotides matching TRBD1. V was pared by 2 bases and J by 4 bases, with 4 bases of the junction left unmatched. The germline gives CDR1 MNHEY, CDR2 SVGAGI. This CDR3 is 14 amino acids long. The CDR3 bases are TGTGCCAGCAGTTACGACAGGGTGAGCACTGAAGCTTTCTTT. This sequence encodes CASSYDRVSTEAFF.

This rearrangement joins TRBV7-2 to TRBJ2-3, with 8 bases that match TRBD1. Germline CDR1 is SGHTA and CDR2 is FQGNSA. J gave up 0 bases and V 0 bases, and 2 bases lay outside the gene matches. The CDR3 covers 16 residues. The CDR3 spells CASSLAWTGSTDTQYF. The CDR3 DNA follows: TGTGCCAGCAGCTTAGCGTGGACAGGGAGCACAGATACGCAGTATTTT.

The chain combines TRBV9 with TRBJ1-6; D unclear. Trimming shortened V by 3 bases and J by 12 bases, and 7 bases separated the two germline ends. Germline V gene sequence: CDR1 SGDLS, CDR2 YYNGEE. The CDR3 covers 11 residues. The CDR3 DNA sequence: TGTGCCAGCAGCGGCCCAGGACCCCTCCACTTT. Its protein product is CASSGPGPLHF. The complete variable domain, with remaining parts taken from reference TRBV9 and TRBJ1-6, reads DSGVTQTPKHLITATGQRVTLRCSPRSGDLSVYWYQQSLDQGLQFLIQYYNGEERAKGNILERFSAQQFPDLHSELNLSSLELGDSALYFCASSGPGPLHFGNGTRLTVT.

The chain links TRBV10-2 to TRBJ1-5, with D perhaps TRBD1 (6 bases). Germline loops: CDR1 WSHSY, CDR2 SAAADI. Trimming took 6 bases from V and 3 from J, leaving 9 bases between them. This CDR3 has 13 residues. This CDR3 is CASSQGINQPQHF. The CDR3 coding sequence is TGCGCCAGCAGCCAGGGGATCAATCAGCCCCAGCATTTT.

The CDR3 is CASSYRPGDEQFF. CDR3 nucleotides: TGTGCCAGCAGTTACAGGCCAGGGGATGAGCAGTTCTTC. The rearrangement uses TRBV6-6 and TRBJ2-1, with a tentative D call TRBD1 (6 bases). This CDR3 has 13 amino acids. Germline lookup yields CDR1 MNHNY and CDR2 SVGAGI (reference sequence). Between the trimmed V and J ends, which lost 2 bases and 8 bases, there was a span of 10 bases.